This T cell receptor (beta chain) was captured by sequencing in a study of blood T cells in healthy people across ages. General study findings and limits: Measured against age, TCR beta diversity per million T cells decreased in a roughly linear manner.

This clonotype was seen a handful of times. The antigen remains unidentified. The authors ran a second PCR of about 6 to 11 cycles using a sample-barcoded 5' primer and a J-beta primer mix. A minimum of 3 million CDR3-containing paired-end reads was obtained for each sample. One entry per CDR3 protein results from TCRdb running MiXCR on the 5' RACE reads. The sample contains 550,000 to 750,000 distinct CDR3 sequences, 20% to 25% of which appear only once. Germline CDR1 reads DFQATT; CDR2 reads SNEGSKA (reference sequence). The CDR3 is 14 amino acids. The gene calls are TRBV20-1 and TRBJ2-5; 8 nucleotides agree with TRBD2. TRBJ2-1 explains the end of the DNA better; the J call may be wrong. The TCR comes from a man aged 70 or older in good health. Sequencing was carried out using blood. The CDR3 is CSATEREPDNEQFF. CDR3 in DNA: TGCAGTGCTACCGAGCGGGAGCCAGACAATGAGCAGTTCTTC.